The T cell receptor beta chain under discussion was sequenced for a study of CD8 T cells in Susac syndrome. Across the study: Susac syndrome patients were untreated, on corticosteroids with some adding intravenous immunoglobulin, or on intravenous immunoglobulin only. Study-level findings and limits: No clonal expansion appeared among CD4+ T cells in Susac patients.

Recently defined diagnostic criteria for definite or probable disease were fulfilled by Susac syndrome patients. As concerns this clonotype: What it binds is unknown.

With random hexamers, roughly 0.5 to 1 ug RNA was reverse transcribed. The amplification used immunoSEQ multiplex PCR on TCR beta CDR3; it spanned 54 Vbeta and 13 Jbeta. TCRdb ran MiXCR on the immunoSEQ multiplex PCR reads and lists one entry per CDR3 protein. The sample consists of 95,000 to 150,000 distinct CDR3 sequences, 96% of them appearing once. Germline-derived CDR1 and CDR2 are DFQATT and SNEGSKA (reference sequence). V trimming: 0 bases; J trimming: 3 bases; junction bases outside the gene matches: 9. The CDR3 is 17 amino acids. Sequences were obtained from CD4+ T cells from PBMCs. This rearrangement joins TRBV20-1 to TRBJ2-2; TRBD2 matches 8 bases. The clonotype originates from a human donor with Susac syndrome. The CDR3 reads CSARDGAGAPDTGELFF. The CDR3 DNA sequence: TGCAGTGCTAGAGATGGAGCGGGAGCGCCGGACACCGGGGAGCTGTTTTTT.